A selection of T cell receptor beta chains follows, all from one sample in a study of blood T cells in healthy people across ages. TCRdb called the 5' RACE reads again in MiXCR, with one record for every CDR3 protein. Here the sample spans 1.8 million or so distinct CDR3 sequences, 35% to 50% being singletons. The sequencing input was blood. These receptors were obtained from a human donor in good health. The CDR3 runs from the conserved cysteine through the conserved F or W. The D gene is left open where the match is weak. Expanded clones get a size class; other rows say once, few or many, or leave the size out.

CDR3aa,CDR3nt,v_gene,j_gene,abundance,d_gene
CASSRPLGDFSPYNEQFF,TGTGCCAGCAGCCGCCCCCTTGGGGACTTCTCCCCCTACAATGAGCAGTTCTTC,TRBV14,TRBJ2-1,-,-
CASSLYSLAGGTQRSQYF,TGTGCCAGCAGCTTATATTCGCTAGCGGGGGGAACCCAGAGGTCCCAGTACTTC,TRBV7-2,TRBJ2-5,-,TRBD2
CASRGQPNTEAFF,TGTGCCAGCAGGGGACAACCCAACACTGAAGCTTTCTTT,TRBV6-1,TRBJ1-1,many,-
CASSVTTVNTEAFF,TGCGCCAGCAGTGTGACGACGGTGAACACTGAAGCTTTCTTT,TRBV5-1,TRBJ1-1,-,-
CASSLKGGAYSTEAFF,TGTGCCAGCAGCTTAAAGGGGGGGGCCTATAGCACTGAAGCTTTCTTT,TRBV7-3,TRBJ1-1,few,-
CASSLEGTEWQTQYF,TGTGCCAGCAGCTTAGAGGGGACAGAGTGGCAGACCCAGTACTTC,TRBV7-2,TRBJ2-5,few,TRBD1
CASSELRTGFYEQYF,TGTGCCAGCAGTGAGCTACGGACAGGATTCTACGAGCAGTACTTC,TRBV6-2/TRBV6-3,TRBJ2-7,few,TRBD1
CASSLAAHKEDEQYF,TGTGCCAGCAGCTTAGCGGCCCACAAGGAGGACGAGCAGTACTTC,TRBV7-9,TRBJ2-7,-,-
CASSLVGSEKLFF,TGTGCCAGCAGCTTAGTTGGAAGTGAAAAACTGTTTTTT,TRBV7-9,TRBJ1-4,few,-
CSALTLNTEAFF,TGCAGTGCACTGACACTTAACACTGAAGCTTTCTTT,TRBV20-1,TRBJ1-1,-,-